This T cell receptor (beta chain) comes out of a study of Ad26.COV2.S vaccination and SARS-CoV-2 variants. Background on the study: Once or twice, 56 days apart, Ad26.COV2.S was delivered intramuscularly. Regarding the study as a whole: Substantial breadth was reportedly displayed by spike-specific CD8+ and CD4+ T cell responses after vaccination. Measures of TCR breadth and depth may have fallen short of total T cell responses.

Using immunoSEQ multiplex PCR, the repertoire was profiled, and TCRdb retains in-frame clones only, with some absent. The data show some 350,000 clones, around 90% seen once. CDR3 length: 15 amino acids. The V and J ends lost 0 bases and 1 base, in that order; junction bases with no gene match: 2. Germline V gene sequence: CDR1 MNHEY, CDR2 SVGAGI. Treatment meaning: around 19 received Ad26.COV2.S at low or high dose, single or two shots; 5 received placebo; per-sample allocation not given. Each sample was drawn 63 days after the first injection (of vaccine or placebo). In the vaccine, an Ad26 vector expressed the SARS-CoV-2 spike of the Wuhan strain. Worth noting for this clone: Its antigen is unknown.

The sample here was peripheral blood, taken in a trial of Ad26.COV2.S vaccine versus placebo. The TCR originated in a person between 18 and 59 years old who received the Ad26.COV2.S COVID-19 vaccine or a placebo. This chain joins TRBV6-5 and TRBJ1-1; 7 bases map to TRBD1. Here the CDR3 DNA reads TGTGCCAGCAGTTACTCGACAGGGCGGAACACTGAAGCTTTCTTT. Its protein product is CASSYSTGRNTEAFF.